This is a list of T cell receptor beta chains from one sample in a study of CD8+CD57+ T cells in acquired aplastic anemia. TCRdb independently ran MiXCR on the reads; one entry per CDR3 protein. In the table there are 260,000 or so distinct CDR3 sequences, more than 45% of which are singletons. Sequences were obtained from sorted CD4+, CD8+, or CD8+CD57+ T cells (not recorded which) from PBMCs. Receptors were obtained from a human donor with aplastic anemia. Each CDR3 is given with its conserved first and last residue. The D gene is left open where the match is weak. Not every row has a clone size; where given, it reads once, few, many or a size class.

many	TRBV7-8	TRBJ2-5	-	TGTGCCAGCAAAATCGGTGTACGAGAGACCCAGTACTTC	CASKIGVRETQYF
medium-sized	TRBV20-1	TRBJ1-1	TRBD1	TGCAGTGCTAGACCAGGGGGCAGGGACACTGAAGCTTTCTTT	CSARPGGRDTEAFF
-	TRBV9	TRBJ1-6	TRBD1	TGTGCCAGCAGCGTAGGGGGACAGAATTCACCCCTCCACTTT	CASSVGGQNSPLHF
few	TRBV7-9	TRBJ2-2	-	TGTGCCAGCAGCCCAGGGGAGCTGTTTTTT	CASSPGELFF
many	TRBV6-5	TRBJ1-2	-	TGTGCCAGCAGTTACTCGTGGACTAACTATGGCTACACCTTC	CASSYSWTNYGYTF
many	TRBV7-9	TRBJ1-4	TRBD1	TGTGCCAGCAGCGCGCCCTCCGGGACAGGGGGCCCGAATGAAAAACTGTTTTTT	CASSAPSGTGGPNEKLFF
many	TRBV6-1	TRBJ2-1	-	TGTGCCAGCAGTGTCGTGAGCTCCTACAATGAGCAGTTCTTC	CASSVVSSYNEQFF
many	TRBV7-8	TRBJ1-1	TRBD1	TGTGCCAGCAGCGGACAGGGGGCCGGTGGGGCTGAAGCTTTCTTT	CASSGQGAGGAEAFF
-	TRBV7-9	TRBJ1-5	-	TGTGCCAGCAGCTTAGGGAAGCGGACCCAAGAGACCCAGCATTTT	CASSLGKRTQETQHF
-	TRBV24-1	TRBJ2-2	TRBD2	TGTGCCACCAGTGATTTGGCGGGAGGGGGGCTGTTTTTT	CATSDLAGGGLFF
many	TRBV9	TRBJ2-3	TRBD2	TGTGCCAGCAGCACTAGCGGGGGGGCCATGGTCGCAGATACGCAGTATTTT	CASSTSGGAMVADTQYF
few	TRBV4-1	TRBJ2-2	TRBD2	TGCGCCAGCAGCCAAGAACTAGCGGGGGGGGGATTGGTGACCGGGGAGCTGTTTTTT	CASSQELAGGGLVTGELFF
many	TRBV27	TRBJ2-7	TRBD1	TGTGCCAGCAAACCGTCGTTGGACAGGGGCTACGAGCAGTACTTC	CASKPSLDRGYEQYF
-	TRBV28	TRBJ1-6	-	TGTGCCAGCAGAGCCCGGGACCGGGAACTCGGATCACCCCTCCACTTT	CASRARDRELGSPLHF
-	TRBV10-3	TRBJ2-1	-	TGTGCCATCAGTGTCGAAGTGGGGGTTAATGAGCAGTTCTTC	CAISVEVGVNEQFF
many	TRBV20-1	TRBJ2-1	-	TGCAGTGCTAGAGATCGGGGAGGAACCTACAATGAGCAGTTCTTC	CSARDRGGTYNEQFF
many	TRBV15	TRBJ1-5	-	TGTGCCACCAGCTCTCACCGGGACAGCAATCAGCCCCAGCATTTT	CATSSHRDSNQPQHF
few	TRBV7-9	TRBJ2-1	TRBD1	TGTGCCAGCAGCTTAGAGCCGGGACAGGACTTAAGCTCCTACAATGAGCAGTTCTTC	CASSLEPGQDLSSYNEQFF
once	TRBV15	TRBJ1-4	-	TGTGCCACCAGGAATAGGCTAGCGGGGGGTCACGAAAAACTGTTTTTT	CATRNRLAGGHEKLFF
-	TRBV20-1	TRBJ2-4	-	TGCAGTGCTAGAGGCGGCCTTTCACCAGAGGTTCAGTACTTC	CSARGGLSPEVQYF
-	TRBV6-1	TRBJ2-2	-	TGTGCCAGTGTCACAGGCCATTGGCAAATGACCGGGGAGCTGTTTTTT	CASVTGHWQMTGELFF
many	TRBV7-9	TRBJ2-3	-	TGTGCCAGCAGCCCATCCCGCTCAACAAATACGCAGTATTTT	CASSPSRSTNTQYF
many	TRBV15	TRBJ1-3	-	TGTGCCACCAGCAGAGATGGGGCAGGGATCGGAAACACCATATATTTT	CATSRDGAGIGNTIYF
-	TRBV12-3/TRBV12-4	TRBJ2-3	TRBD2	TGTGCCAGCAATGGCGGGGGGGCTGGGAATACGCAGTATTTT	CASNGGGAGNTQYF